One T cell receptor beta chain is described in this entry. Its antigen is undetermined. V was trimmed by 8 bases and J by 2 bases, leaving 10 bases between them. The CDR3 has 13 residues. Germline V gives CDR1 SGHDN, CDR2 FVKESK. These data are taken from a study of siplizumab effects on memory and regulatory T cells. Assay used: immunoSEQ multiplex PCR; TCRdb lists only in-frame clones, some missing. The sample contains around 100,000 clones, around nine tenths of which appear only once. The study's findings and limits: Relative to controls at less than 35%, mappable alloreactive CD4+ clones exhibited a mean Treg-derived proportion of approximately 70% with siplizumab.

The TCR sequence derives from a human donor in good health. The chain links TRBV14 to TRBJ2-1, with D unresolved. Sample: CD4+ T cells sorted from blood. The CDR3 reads CASGPTTYNEQFF. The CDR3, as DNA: TGTGCCAGCGGACCGACCACCTACAATGAGCAGTTCTTC.